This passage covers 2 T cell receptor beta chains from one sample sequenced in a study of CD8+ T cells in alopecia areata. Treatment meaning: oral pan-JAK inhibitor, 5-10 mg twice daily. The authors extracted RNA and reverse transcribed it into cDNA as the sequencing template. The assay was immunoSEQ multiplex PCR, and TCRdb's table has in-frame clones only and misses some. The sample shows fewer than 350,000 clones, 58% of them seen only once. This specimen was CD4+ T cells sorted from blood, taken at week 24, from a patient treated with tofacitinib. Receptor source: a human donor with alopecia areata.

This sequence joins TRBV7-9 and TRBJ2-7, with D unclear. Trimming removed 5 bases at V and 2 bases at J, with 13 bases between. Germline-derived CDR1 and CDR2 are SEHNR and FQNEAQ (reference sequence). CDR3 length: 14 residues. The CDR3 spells CASSLMTEPYEQYF. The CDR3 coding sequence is TGTGCCAGCAGCCTGATGACTGAACCCTACGAGCAGTACTTC.

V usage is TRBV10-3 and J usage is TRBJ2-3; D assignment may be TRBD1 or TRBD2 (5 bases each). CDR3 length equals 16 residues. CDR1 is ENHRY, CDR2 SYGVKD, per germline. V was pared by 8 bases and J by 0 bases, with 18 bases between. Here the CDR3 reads CAIAAPGTRSTDTQYF. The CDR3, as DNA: TGTGCCATCGCTGCCCCCGGGACCAGAAGCACAGATACGCAGTATTTT.